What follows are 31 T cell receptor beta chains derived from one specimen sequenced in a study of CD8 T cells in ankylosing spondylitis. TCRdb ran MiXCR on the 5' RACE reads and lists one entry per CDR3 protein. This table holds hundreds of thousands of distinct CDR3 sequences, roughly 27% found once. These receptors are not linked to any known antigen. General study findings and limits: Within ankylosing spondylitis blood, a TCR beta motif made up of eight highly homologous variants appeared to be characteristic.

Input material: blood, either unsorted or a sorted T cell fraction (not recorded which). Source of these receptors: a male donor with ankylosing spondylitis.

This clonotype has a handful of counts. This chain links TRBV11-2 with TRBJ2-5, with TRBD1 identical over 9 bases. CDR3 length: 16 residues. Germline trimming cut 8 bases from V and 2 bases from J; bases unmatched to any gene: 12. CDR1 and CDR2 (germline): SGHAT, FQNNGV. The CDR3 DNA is TGTGCCAGCGGAAAAACAGGGGGCGCGTGGCAAGAGACCCAGTACTTC. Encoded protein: CASGKTGGAWQETQYF. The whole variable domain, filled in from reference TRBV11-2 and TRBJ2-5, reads EAGVAQSPRYKIIEKRQSVAFWCNPISGHATLYWYQQILGQGPKLLIQFQNNGVVDDSQLPKDRFSAERLKGVDSTLKIQPAKLEDSAVYLCASGKTGGAWQETQYFGPGTRLLVL.

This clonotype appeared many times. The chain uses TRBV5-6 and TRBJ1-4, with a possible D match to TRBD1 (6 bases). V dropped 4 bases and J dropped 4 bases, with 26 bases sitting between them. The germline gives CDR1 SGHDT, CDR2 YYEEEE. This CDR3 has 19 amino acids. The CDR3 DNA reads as TGTGCCAGCAGCCAACCGGGACACGCTGCACAAGTGGGTAATGAAAAACTGTTTTTT. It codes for CASSQPGHAAQVGNEKLFF.

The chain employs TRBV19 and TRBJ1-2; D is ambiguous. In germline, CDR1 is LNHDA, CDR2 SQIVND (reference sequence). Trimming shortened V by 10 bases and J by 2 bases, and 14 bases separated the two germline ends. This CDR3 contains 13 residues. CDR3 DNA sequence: TGTGCCACCGGGGTCGGGCAGAACTATGGCTACACCTTC. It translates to CATGVGQNYGYTF. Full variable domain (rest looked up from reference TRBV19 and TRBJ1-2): DGGITQSPKYLFRKEGQNVTLSCEQNLNHDAMYWYRQDPGQGLRLIYYSQIVNDFQKGDIAEGYSVSREKKESFPLTVTSAQKNPTAFYLCATGVGQNYGYTFGSGTRLTVV.

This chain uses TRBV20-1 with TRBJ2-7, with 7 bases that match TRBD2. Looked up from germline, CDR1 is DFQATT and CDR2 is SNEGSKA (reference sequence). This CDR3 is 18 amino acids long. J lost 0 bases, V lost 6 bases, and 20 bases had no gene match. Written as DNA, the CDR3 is TGCAGTGCATTCTACCGGGACTACCAACCGGTCTTCTCCTACGAGCAGTACTTC. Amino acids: CSAFYRDYQPVFSYEQYF.

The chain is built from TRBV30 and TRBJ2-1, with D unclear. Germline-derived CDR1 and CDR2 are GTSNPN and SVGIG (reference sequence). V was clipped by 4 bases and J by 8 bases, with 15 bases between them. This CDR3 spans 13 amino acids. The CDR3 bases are TGTGCCTGGACCGGCTCTCGGGTCGATGAGCAGTTCTTC. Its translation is CAWTGSRVDEQFF.

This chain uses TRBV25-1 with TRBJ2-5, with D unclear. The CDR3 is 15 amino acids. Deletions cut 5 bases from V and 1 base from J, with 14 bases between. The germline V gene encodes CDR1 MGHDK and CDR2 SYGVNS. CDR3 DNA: TGTGCCAGCAGTTGGGGAACCCCCGTCCAAGAGACCCAGTACTTC. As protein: CASSWGTPVQETQYF. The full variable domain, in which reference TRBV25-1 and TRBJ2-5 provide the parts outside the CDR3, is EADIYQTPRYLVIGTGKKITLECSQTMGHDKMYWYQQDPGMELHLIHYSYGVNSTEKGDLSSESTVSRIRTEHFPLTLESARPSHTSQYLCASSWGTPVQETQYFGPGTRLLVL.

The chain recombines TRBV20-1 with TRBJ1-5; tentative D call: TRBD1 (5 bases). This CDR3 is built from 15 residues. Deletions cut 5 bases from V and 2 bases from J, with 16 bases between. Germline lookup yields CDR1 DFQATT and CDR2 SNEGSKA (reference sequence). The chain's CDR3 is CSARGGWGGNQPQHF. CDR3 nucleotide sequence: TGCAGTGCTCGGGGGGGATGGGGTGGCAATCAGCCCCAGCATTTT.

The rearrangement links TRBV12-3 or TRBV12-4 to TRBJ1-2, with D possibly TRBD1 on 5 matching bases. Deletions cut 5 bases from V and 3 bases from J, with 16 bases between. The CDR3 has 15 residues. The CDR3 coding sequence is TGTGCCAGCAGTCCCCGGGACGGACAATACTATGGCTACACCTTC. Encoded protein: CASSPRDGQYYGYTF.

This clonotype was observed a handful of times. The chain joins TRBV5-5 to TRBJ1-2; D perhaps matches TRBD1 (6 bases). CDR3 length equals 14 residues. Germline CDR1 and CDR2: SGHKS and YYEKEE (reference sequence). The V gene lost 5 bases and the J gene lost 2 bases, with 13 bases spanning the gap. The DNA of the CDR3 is TGTGCCAGCAGAACAGGGTATCAAAACTATGGCTACACCTTC. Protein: CASRTGYQNYGYTF.

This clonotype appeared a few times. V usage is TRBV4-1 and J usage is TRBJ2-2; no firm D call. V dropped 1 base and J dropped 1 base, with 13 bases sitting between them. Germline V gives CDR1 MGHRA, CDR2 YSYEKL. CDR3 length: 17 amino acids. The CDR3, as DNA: TGCGCCAGCAGCCAAGTTACCATAGGAATGAACACCGGGGAGCTGTTTTTT. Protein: CASSQVTIGMNTGELFF.

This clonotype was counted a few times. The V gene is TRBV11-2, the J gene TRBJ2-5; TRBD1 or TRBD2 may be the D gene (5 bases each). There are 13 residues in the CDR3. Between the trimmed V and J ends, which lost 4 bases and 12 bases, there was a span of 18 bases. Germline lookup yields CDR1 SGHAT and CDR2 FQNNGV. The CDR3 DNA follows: TGTGCCAGCAGCTCCGGGTCTGGGACGCCAGAGTACTTC. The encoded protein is CASSSGSGTPEYF.

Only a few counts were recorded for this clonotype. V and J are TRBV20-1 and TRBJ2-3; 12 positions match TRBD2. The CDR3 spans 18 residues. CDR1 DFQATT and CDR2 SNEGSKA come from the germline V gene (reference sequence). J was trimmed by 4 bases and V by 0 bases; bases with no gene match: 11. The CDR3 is CSARDGSTSGRSADTQYF. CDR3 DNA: TGCAGTGCTAGAGATGGGTCAACTAGCGGGAGGAGCGCAGATACGCAGTATTTT.

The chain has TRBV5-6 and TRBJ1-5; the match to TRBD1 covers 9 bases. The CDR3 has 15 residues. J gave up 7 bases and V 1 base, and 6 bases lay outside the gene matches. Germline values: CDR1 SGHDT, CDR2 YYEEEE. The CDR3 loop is CASSLWDRAHQPQHF. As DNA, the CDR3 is TGTGCCAGCAGCTTGTGGGACAGGGCCCACCAGCCCCAGCATTTT.

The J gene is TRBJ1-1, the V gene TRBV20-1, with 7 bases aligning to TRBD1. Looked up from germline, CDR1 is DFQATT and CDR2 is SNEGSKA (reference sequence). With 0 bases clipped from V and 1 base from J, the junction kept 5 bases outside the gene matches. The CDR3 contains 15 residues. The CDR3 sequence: CSARDPRQGNTEAFF. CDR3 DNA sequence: TGCAGTGCTAGAGATCCGAGACAGGGGAACACTGAAGCTTTCTTT.

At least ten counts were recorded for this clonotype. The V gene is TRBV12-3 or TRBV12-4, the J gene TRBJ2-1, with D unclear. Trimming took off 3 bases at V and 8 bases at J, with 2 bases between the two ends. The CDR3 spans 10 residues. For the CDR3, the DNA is TGTGCCAGCAGTTTTTATGAGCAGTTCTTC. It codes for CASSFYEQFF.

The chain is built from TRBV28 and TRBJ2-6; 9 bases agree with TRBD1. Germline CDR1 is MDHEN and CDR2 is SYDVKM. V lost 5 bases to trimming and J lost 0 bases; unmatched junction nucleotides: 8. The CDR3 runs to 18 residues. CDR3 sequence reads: CASSLPGQGVSGANVLTF. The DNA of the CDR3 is TGTGCCAGCAGTCTTCCGGGACAGGGCGTCTCTGGGGCCAACGTCCTGACTTTC.

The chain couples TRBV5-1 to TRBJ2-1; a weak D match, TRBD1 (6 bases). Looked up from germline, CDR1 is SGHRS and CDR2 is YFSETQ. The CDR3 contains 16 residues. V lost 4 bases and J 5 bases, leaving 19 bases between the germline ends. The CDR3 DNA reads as TGCGCCAGCAGCCTGGTCAGGGGAGAGAAAAACAATGAGCAGTTCTTC. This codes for CASSLVRGEKNNEQFF.

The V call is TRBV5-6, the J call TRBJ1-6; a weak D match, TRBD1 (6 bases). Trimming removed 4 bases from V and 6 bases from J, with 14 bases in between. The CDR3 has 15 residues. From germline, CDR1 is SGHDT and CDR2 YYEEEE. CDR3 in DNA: TGTGCCAGCAGCCCCCAGGGGCTCGGTAATTCACCCCTCCACTTT. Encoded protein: CASSPQGLGNSPLHF.

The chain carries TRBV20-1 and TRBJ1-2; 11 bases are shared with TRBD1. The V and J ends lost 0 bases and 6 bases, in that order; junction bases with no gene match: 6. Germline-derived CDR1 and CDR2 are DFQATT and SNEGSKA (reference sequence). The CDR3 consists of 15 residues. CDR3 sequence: CSARDWGQGGNGYTF. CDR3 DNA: TGCAGTGCTAGAGATTGGGGACAGGGGGGGAATGGCTACACCTTC.

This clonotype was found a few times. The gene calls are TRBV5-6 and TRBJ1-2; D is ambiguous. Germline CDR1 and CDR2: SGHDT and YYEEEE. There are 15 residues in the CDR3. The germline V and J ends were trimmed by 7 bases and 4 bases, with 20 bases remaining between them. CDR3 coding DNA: TGTGCCAGCCAATTCCAGGTGGAAATTGTCTATGGCTACACCTTC. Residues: CASQFQVEIVYGYTF. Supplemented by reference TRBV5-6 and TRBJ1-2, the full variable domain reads DAGVTQSPTHLIKTRGQQVTLRCSPKSGHDTVSWYQQALGQGPQFIFQYYEEEERQRGNFPDRFSGHQFPNYSSELNVNALLLGDSALYLCASQFQVEIVYGYTFGSGTRLTVV.

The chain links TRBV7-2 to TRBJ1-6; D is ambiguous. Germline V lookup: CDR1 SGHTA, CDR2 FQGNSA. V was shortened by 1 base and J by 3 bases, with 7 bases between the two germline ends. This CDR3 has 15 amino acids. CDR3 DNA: TGTGCCAGCAGCTTAGAACGGGGCTATAATTCACCCCTCCACTTT. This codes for CASSLERGYNSPLHF.

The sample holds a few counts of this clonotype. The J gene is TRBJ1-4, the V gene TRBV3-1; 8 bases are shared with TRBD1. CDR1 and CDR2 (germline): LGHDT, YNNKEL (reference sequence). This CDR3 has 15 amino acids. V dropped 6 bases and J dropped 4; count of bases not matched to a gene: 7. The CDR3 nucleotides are TGTGCCAGCAGTCCCCCGGACAGGGATAATGAAAAACTGTTTTTT. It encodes CASSPPDRDNEKLFF.

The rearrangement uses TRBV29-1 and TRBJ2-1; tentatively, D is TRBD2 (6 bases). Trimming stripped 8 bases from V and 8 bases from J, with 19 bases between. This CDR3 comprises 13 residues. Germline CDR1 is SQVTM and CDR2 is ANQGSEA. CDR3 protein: CSLGGGGGHEQFF. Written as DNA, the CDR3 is TGCAGCCTGGGAGGAGGCGGTGGGCATGAGCAGTTCTTC.

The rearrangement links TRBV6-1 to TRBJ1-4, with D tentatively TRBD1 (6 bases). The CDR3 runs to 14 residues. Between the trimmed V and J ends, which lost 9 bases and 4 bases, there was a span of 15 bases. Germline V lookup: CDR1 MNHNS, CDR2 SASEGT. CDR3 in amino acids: CASYPTGHNEKLFF. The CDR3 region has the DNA TGTGCCAGTTATCCGACAGGTCATAATGAAAAACTGTTTTTT.

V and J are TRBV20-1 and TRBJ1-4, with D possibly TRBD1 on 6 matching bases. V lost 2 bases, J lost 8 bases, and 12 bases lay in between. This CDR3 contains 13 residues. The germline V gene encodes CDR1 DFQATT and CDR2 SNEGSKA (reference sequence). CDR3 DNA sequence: TGCAGTGCTAGATCCAGGGGTGGAGAAAAACTGTTTTTT. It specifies CSARSRGGEKLFF.

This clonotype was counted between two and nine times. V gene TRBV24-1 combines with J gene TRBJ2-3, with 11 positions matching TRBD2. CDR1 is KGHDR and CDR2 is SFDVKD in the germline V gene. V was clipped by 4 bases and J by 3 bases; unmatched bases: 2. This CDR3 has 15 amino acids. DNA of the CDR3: TGTGCCACCAGTGACCGGACTAGCGGGACAGATACGCAGTATTTT. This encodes CATSDRTSGTDTQYF.

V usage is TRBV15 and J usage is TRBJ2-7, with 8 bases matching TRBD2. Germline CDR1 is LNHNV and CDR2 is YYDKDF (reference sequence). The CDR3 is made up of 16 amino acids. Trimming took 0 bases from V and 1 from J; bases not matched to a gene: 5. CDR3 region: CATSRDSSGFSYEQYF. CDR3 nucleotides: TGTGCCACCAGCAGAGATTCTAGCGGGTTTTCCTACGAGCAGTACTTC.

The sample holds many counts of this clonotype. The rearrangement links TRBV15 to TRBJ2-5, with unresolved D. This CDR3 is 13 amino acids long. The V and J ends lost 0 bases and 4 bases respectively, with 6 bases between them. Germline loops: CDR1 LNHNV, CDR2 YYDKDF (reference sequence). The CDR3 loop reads CATSRDLGETQYF. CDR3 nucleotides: TGTGCCACCAGCAGAGATTTGGGAGAGACCCAGTACTTC.

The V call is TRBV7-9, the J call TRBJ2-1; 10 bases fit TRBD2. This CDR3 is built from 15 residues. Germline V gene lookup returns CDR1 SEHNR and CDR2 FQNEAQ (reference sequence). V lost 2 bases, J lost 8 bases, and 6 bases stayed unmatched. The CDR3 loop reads CASSLRSSGSDEQFF. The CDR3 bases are TGTGCCAGCAGCTTACGGTCTAGCGGGAGCGATGAGCAGTTCTTC.

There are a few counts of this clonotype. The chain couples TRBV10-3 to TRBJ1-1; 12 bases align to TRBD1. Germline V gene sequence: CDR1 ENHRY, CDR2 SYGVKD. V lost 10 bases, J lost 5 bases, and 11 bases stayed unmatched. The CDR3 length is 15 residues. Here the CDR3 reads CATEGQGAPGTEAFF. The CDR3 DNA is TGTGCCACCGAGGGACAGGGGGCCCCCGGGACTGAAGCTTTCTTT.

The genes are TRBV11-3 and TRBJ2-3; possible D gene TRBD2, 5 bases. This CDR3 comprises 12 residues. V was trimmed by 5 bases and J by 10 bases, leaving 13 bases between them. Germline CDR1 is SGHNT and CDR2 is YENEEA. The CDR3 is CASSPTGMAQYF. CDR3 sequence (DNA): TGTGCCAGCAGCCCGACGGGAATGGCGCAGTATTTT.